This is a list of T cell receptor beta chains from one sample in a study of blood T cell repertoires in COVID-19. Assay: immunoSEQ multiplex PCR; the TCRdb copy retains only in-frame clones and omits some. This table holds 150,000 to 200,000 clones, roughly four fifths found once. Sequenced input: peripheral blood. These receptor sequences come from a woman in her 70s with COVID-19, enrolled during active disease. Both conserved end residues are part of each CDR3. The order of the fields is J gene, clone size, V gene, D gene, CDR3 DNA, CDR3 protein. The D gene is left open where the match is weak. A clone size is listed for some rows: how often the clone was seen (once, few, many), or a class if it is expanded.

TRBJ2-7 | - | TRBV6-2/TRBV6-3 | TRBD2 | TGTGCCAGCAGCCTAGCGGGAGTCTACGAGCAGTACTTC | CASSLAGVYEQYF
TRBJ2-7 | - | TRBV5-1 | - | TGCGCCAGCAGCTTCGGGGGGCGGTCCTACGAGCAGTACTTC | CASSFGGRSYEQYF
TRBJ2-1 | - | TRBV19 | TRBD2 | TGTGCCAGTAGCCAAAGCGGGGGCTACAATGAGCAGTTCTTC | CASSQSGGYNEQFF
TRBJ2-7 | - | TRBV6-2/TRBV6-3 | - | TGTGCCAGCAGTTACTCGCCTACAGGGCCCTACGAGCAGTACTTC | CASSYSPTGPYEQYF
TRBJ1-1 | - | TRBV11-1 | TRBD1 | TGTGCCAGCAGCTTAATCCAGGGGGCAGTCACTGAAGCTTTCTTT | CASSLIQGAVTEAFF
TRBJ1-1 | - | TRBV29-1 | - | TGCAGCGTTATTCCGGGGTACACTGAAGCTTTCTTT | CSVIPGYTEAFF
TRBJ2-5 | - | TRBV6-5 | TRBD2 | TGTGCCAGCGGCCGGACTAGCGGGAGATATGAGACCCAGTACTTC | CASGRTSGRYETQYF
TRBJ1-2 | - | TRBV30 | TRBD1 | TGTGCCTGGAGGCAGACAGGGTCTAATGGCTACACCTTC | CAWRQTGSNGYTF
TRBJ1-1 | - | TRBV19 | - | TGTGCCAGTAGTATACTGTACCCCGGGGGAATGAACACTGAAGCTTTCTTT | CASSILYPGGMNTEAFF
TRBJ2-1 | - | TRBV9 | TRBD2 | TGTGCCAGCAGCGTAGCAGCGGGAGCCTACAATGAGCAGTTCTTC | CASSVAAGAYNEQFF
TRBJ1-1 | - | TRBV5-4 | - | TGTGCCAGCAGCTTGGCGGGGAGGGGCACTGAAGCTTTCTTT | CASSLAGRGTEAFF
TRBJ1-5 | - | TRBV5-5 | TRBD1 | TGTGCCAGCAGCTTAGCTGGGACAGGGGATCAGCCCCAGCATTTT | CASSLAGTGDQPQHF
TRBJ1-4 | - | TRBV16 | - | TGTGCCAGCAGCCAACTGAGGAGTGAAAAACTGTTTTTT | CASSQLRSEKLFF
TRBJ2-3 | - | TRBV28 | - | TGTGCCAGCAGTTTAGCACAGAAGACGCAGTATTTT | CASSLAQKTQYF
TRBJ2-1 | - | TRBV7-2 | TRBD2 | TGTGCCAGCAGCTTATCTCTAGCGGGAGGGAATGAGCAGTTCTTC | CASSLSLAGGNEQFF
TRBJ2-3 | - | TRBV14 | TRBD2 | TGTGCCAGCAGCCAACGGACTAGCGGGAGGGATACGCAGTATTTT | CASSQRTSGRDTQYF
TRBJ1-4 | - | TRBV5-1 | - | TGCGCCAGCAGACCCACCGGGAAGGGAGAAAAACTGTTTTTT | CASRPTGKGEKLFF
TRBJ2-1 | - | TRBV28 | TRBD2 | TGTGCCAGCAGTTTCCGGGGGGGATCCTACAATGAGCAGTTCTTC | CASSFRGGSYNEQFF
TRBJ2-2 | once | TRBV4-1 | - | TGCGCCAGCCGTTCGGCAGGGTCCTTTTCCGGGGAGCTGTTTTTT | CASRSAGSFSGELFF
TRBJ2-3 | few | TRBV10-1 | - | TGCGCCAGCAGTGATTATAAAGATACGCAGTATTTT | CASSDYKDTQYF
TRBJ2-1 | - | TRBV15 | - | TGTGCCACCAGCAGCCCTCCGCAGGGGCATGAGCAGTTCTTC | CATSSPPQGHEQFF
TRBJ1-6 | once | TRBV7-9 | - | TGTGCCAGCAGCTTGGAGGGATATTCACCCCTCCACTTT | CASSLEGYSPLHF
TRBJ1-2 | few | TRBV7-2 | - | TGTGCCAGCAGCTTTGGGGCGGCTTTGAGAGATGGCTACACCTTC | CASSFGAALRDGYTF
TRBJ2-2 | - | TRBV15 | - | TGTGCCACCAGCAGAGATCTCGCCGGGATTGCTACCGGGGAGCTGTTTTTT | CATSRDLAGIATGELFF
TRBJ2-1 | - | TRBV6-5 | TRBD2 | TGTGCCAGCAGTCCCGGGACTAGCGGGAGTAATGAGCAGTTCTTC | CASSPGTSGSNEQFF